This T cell receptor (beta chain) came from a study of T cells after posttransplantation cyclophosphamide. About this clone itself: The antigen is unknown.

Germline V gene sequence: CDR1 LNHDA, CDR2 SQIVND (reference sequence). The V and J ends lost 6 bases and 4 bases respectively, with 15 bases between them. This CDR3 has 15 amino acids. Profiling relied on immunoSEQ multiplex PCR, and the TCRdb table lists in-frame clones only, not all of them. The sample consists of about 6,800 clones, roughly 92% of them appearing once. A marrow graft followed busulfan-fludarabine conditioning, with cyclophosphamide on days +3 and +4. Study-wide results and caveats: Tissue-infiltrating T cells from skin or gut overlapped little with blood T cells. TRB clonality was highly associated with recipient CMV seropositivity and reactivation.

The sample was CD8+ T cells sorted from blood, taken after allogeneic stem cell transplant with posttransplant cyclophosphamide. The receptor was derived from a male patient between 60 and 69 years old who received an allogeneic stem cell transplant from a related donor and was CMV-positive. A subset of T cells may come from the graft donor. V usage is TRBV19 and J usage is TRBJ2-2, with D possibly being TRBD1 (5 bases). The CDR3 spells CASRGPHRGTGELFF. The DNA for the CDR3 is TGTGCCAGTAGAGGTCCGCATAGGGGCACCGGGGAGCTGTTTTTT.